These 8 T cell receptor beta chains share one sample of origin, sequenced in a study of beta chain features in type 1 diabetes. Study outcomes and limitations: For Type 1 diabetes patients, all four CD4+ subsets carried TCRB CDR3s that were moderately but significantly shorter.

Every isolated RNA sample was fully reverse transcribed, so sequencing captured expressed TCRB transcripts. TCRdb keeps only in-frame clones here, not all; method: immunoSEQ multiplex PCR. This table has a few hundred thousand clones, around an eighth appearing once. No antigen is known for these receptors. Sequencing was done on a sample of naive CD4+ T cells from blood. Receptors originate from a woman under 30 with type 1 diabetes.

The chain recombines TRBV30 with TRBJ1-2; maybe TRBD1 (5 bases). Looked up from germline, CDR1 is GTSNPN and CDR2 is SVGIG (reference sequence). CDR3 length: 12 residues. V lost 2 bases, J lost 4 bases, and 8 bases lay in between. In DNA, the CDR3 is TGTGCCTGGAGTCCAGGGTCCTATGGCTACACCTTC. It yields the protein CAWSPGSYGYTF. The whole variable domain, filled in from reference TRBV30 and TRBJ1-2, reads SQTIHQWPATLVQPVGSPLSLECTVEGTSNPNLYWYRQAAGRGLQLLFYSVGIGQISSEVPQNLSASRPQDRQFILSSKKLLLSDSGFYLCAWSPGSYGYTFGSGTRLTVV.

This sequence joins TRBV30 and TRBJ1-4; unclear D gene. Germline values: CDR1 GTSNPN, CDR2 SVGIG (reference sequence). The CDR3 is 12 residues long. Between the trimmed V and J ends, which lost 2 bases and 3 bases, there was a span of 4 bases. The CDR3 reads CAWSPANEKLFF. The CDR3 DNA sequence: TGTGCCTGGAGTCCGGCTAATGAAAAACTGTTTTTT.

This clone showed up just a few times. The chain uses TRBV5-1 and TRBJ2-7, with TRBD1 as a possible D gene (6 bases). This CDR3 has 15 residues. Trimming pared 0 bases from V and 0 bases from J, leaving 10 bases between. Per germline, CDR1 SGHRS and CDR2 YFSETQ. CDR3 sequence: CASSLDRVGSYEQYF. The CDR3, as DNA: TGCGCCAGCAGCTTGGACAGGGTGGGCTCCTACGAGCAGTACTTC.

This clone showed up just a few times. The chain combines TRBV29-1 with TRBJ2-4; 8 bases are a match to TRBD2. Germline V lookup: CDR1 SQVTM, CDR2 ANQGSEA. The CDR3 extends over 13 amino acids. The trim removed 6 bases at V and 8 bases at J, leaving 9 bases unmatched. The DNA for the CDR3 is TGCAGCGTGCGAGCGGGAGTGGAATACATTCAGTACTTC. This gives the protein CSVRAGVEYIQYF.

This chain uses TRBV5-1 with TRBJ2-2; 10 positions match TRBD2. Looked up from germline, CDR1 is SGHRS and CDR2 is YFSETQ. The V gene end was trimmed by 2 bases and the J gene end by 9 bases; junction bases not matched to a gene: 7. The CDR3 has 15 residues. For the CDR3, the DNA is TGCGCCAGCAGCTTATCTAGCGGGAGCTTCCGGGAGCTGTTTTTT. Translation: CASSLSSGSFRELFF.

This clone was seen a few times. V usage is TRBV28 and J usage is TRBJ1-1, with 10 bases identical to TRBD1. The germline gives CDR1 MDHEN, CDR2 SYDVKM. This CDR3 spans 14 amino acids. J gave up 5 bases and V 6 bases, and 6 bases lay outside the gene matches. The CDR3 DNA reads TGTGCCAGCAGAAGACAGGGGGCAGGAACTGAAGCTTTCTTT. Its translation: CASRRQGAGTEAFF.

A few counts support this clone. CDR3 nucleotide sequence: TGTGCCAGCAGCCAAGGACTGGTTCTGAACACTGAAGCTTTCTTT. This gives the protein CASSQGLVLNTEAFF. The V and J genes are TRBV14 and TRBJ1-1, with unresolved D. V was trimmed by 1 base and J by 0 bases, leaving 9 bases between them. The germline V gene encodes CDR1 SGHDN and CDR2 FVKESK. The CDR3 contains 15 residues.

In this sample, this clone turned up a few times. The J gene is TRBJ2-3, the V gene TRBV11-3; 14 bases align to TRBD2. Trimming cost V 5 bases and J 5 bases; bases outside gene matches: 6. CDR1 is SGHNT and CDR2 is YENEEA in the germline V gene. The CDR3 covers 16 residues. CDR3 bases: TGTGCCAGCAGCCGGGGACTAGCGGGAGATAGAGATACGCAGTATTTT. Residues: CASSRGLAGDRDTQYF.